This T cell receptor (beta chain) came from a study of blood T cells in healthy people across ages. Combining a sample-barcoded 5' primer with a J-beta primer mix, a second PCR ran for roughly 7 to 11 cycles. TCRdb reprocessed the 5' RACE reads with MiXCR, giving one entry per CDR3 protein. The table has about 780,000 distinct CDR3 sequences, approximately 65% seen once. The CDR3 totals 15 residues. Germline values: CDR1 MNHEY, CDR2 SVGEGT. V lost 7 bases to trimming and J lost 5 bases, with 20 bases between them. The sample consisted of blood. The rearrangement joins TRBV6-2 or TRBV6-3 to TRBJ1-2; D is possibly TRBD1 (6 bases). The sequence came from a man aged 25-45 years in good health. The CDR3 protein is CASIPEDRVFYGYTF. In DNA form, the CDR3 reads TGTGCCAGCATCCCCGAGGACAGAGTTTTTTATGGCTACACCTTC.